Included here is one T cell receptor beta chain sequence, with context. This entry comes from a study of T cell responses to AZD1222 COVID-19 vaccine. The data were produced by immunoSEQ multiplex PCR, yet TCRdb's version contains in-frame clones alone and is incomplete. The table includes just over 80,000 clones, 75% to 90% detected once. Germline CDR1 SGHNT, CDR2 YYREEE (reference sequence). There are 15 residues in the CDR3. Trimming removed 4 bases from V and 4 bases from J; junction bases left unmatched: 6. This specimen was peripheral blood, taken on day 0 of AZD1222 vaccination. The chain employs TRBV5-4 and TRBJ2-1; 9 nucleotides match TRBD2. This TCR came from an adult in good health. The CDR3 DNA follows: TGTGCCAGCAGCCCCGGACTAGCGATTTACAATGAGCAGTTCTTC. It encodes CASSPGLAIYNEQFF.